These T cell receptor beta chains were read from a single sample in a study of T cells in Graves' hyperthyroidism and ophthalmopathy. TCRdb re-analysed the multiplex PCR reads in MiXCR, keeping a single row per CDR3 protein. The repertoire holds around 400,000 distinct CDR3 sequences, with over 10% as singletons. Sequencing was done on a sample of blood. The source is a woman under 30 with Graves' hyperthyroidism. Each CDR3 is given with its conserved first and last residue. Fields, in order: clone size, J gene, D gene, V gene, CDR3 protein, CDR3 DNA. A D gene is named only where the DNA matches it firmly. For some rows the clone size is stated as once, few or many, or as a class when expanded; others skip it.

many TRBJ2-3 TRBD2 TRBV20-1 CSARDSGGITDTQYF TGCAGTGCTAGAGATTCGGGAGGAATCACAGATACGCAGTATTTT
many TRBJ2-4 TRBD2 TRBV28 CASRPGGPAKNIQYF TGTGCCAGCAGACCGGGAGGGCCCGCCAAAAACATTCAGTACTTC
few TRBJ2-5 NA TRBV7-8 CASSLLSLKTVQETQYF TGTGCCAGCAGCCTACTTTCCCTCAAGACAGTTCAAGAGACCCAGTACTTC
many TRBJ2-5 NA TRBV30 CAWSRGVLQETQYF TGTGCCTGGAGTAGAGGGGTGCTCCAAGAGACCCAGTACTTC
many TRBJ2-7 NA TRBV6-6 CASSYLLGYEQYF TGTGCCAGCAGTTACCTTCTAGGCTACGAGCAGTACTTC
few TRBJ2-7 NA TRBV4-2 CASSHTGASEAEQYF TGTGCCAGCAGCCATACCGGGGCTAGCGAAGCCGAGCAGTACTTC
many TRBJ2-1 TRBD2 TRBV30 CAWSIGLDPNEQFF TGTGCCTGGAGTATAGGACTAGACCCCAATGAGCAGTTCTTC
many TRBJ2-5 NA TRBV2 CASSEWERAQYF TGTGCCAGCAGTGAATGGGAGAGGGCCCAGTACTTC
many TRBJ2-7 NA TRBV5-1 CATSFSRGYEQYF TGCGCCACCTCCTTCTCGCGGGGCTACGAGCAGTACTTC
many TRBJ2-5 NA TRBV7-8 CASSLRKYFQETQYF TGTGCCAGCAGCTTACGGAAATATTTCCAAGAGACCCAGTACTTC
few TRBJ1-1 TRBD1 TRBV12-3/TRBV12-4 CASNSQGGYTEAFF TGTGCCAGCAATTCACAGGGGGGGTATACTGAAGCTTTCTTT
NA TRBJ2-1 TRBD2 TRBV5-1 CASSPGVAGVRDEQFF TGCGCCAGCAGCCCCGGGGTAGCGGGAGTGCGCGATGAGCAGTTCTTC
many TRBJ1-4 NA TRBV7-2 CASSLRASTNEKLFF TGTGCCAGCAGCTTACGGGCCAGCACTAATGAAAAACTGTTTTTT
many TRBJ1-1 NA TRBV29-1 CSVEQMNTEAFF TGCAGCGTTGAACAGATGAACACTGAAGCTTTCTTT